A selection of T cell receptor beta chains follows, all from one sample in a study of T-cell memory formation after mild COVID-19. From the 5' RACE reads, TCRdb called clonotypes with MiXCR, one entry per CDR3 protein. The sample yields over 130,000 distinct CDR3 sequences, more than 13% seen once. Specimen: PBMCs or a T cell subset sorted from them (not recorded which). These receptors originate from an adult woman who had mild COVID-19 (a few samples of this study predate the infection). Cell type and time point are not known. Both conserved end residues are trimmed from each CDR3.

j_call: TRBJ1-5; v_call: TRBV7-9; cdr3_aa: ASSFESGQPQH
j_call: TRBJ2-2; v_call: TRBV7-7; cdr3_aa: ASSRLTMDSTGELF
j_call: TRBJ2-7; v_call: TRBV9; cdr3_aa: ASSGQGASEQY
j_call: TRBJ1-4; v_call: TRBV7-6; cdr3_aa: ASSKRQGQEKLF
j_call: TRBJ1-1; v_call: TRBV7-8; cdr3_aa: ASSLDAWVGTDTEAF
j_call: TRBJ2-7; v_call: TRBV5-1; cdr3_aa: ASFGGPHLNYEQY
j_call: TRBJ1-2; v_call: TRBV12-3/TRBV12-4; cdr3_aa: ASSPFKGVWGYT
j_call: TRBJ2-1; v_call: TRBV18; cdr3_aa: ASSRVAYNEQF
j_call: TRBJ1-1; v_call: TRBV7-9; cdr3_aa: ASSLGFGEKNTEAF
j_call: TRBJ2-1; v_call: TRBV7-9; cdr3_aa: ASSPGQGPSSSYNEQF
j_call: TRBJ2-1; v_call: TRBV20-1; cdr3_aa: SAREGGNEQF
j_call: TRBJ2-7; v_call: TRBV7-2; cdr3_aa: ASSLSARLEQY
j_call: TRBJ1-4; v_call: TRBV12-3/TRBV12-4; cdr3_aa: ASSTEGQNNEKLF
j_call: TRBJ2-1; v_call: TRBV30; cdr3_aa: AWSALGGLALNEQF
j_call: TRBJ2-1; v_call: TRBV10-3; cdr3_aa: ATTGDSYNEQF
j_call: TRBJ2-3; v_call: TRBV29-1; cdr3_aa: SVEDSGWSTDTQY
j_call: TRBJ2-5; v_call: TRBV7-2; cdr3_aa: ASSEDGYSSGPPGTQY
j_call: TRBJ1-6; v_call: TRBV4-1; cdr3_aa: ASSRAGQASSPLH
j_call: TRBJ2-7; v_call: TRBV7-9; cdr3_aa: ASSPRGQAYEQY
j_call: TRBJ2-1; v_call: TRBV11-3; cdr3_aa: ASSLVAGPMEQF
j_call: TRBJ1-1; v_call: TRBV27; cdr3_aa: ASSPRAGWEAF
j_call: TRBJ2-3; v_call: TRBV19; cdr3_aa: ASSPPGSTDTQY
j_call: TRBJ1-1; v_call: TRBV2; cdr3_aa: ASSQGEGLNTEAF
j_call: TRBJ2-5; v_call: TRBV7-8; cdr3_aa: ASSLHRDRGPLQETQY
j_call: TRBJ2-7; v_call: TRBV12-3/TRBV12-4; cdr3_aa: ASSLREKIYEQY
j_call: TRBJ1-1; v_call: TRBV6-5; cdr3_aa: ASISGEDTEAF
j_call: TRBJ2-3; v_call: TRBV12-3/TRBV12-4; cdr3_aa: ASSSLQGGDTQY
j_call: TRBJ2-2; v_call: TRBV27; cdr3_aa: ASSSIIRAKTGELF
j_call: TRBJ2-7; v_call: TRBV4-1; cdr3_aa: ASSQGGGGPYEQY
j_call: TRBJ1-2; v_call: TRBV12-3/TRBV12-4; cdr3_aa: ASTIPGLHGYT
j_call: TRBJ1-5; v_call: TRBV29-1; cdr3_aa: SVASGDYSNQPQH
j_call: TRBJ2-3; v_call: TRBV7-3; cdr3_aa: ASSPRIAGATQY
j_call: TRBJ2-1; v_call: TRBV7-3; cdr3_aa: ASSKLAGGLNEQF
j_call: TRBJ1-1; v_call: TRBV2; cdr3_aa: ASSAEMNTEAF
j_call: TRBJ2-7; v_call: TRBV27; cdr3_aa: ASSPSGLARGDEQY
j_call: TRBJ2-5; v_call: TRBV7-7; cdr3_aa: ASSLIVTETQY
j_call: TRBJ2-7; v_call: TRBV5-5; cdr3_aa: ASSLGVGYEQY
j_call: TRBJ1-2; v_call: TRBV20-1; cdr3_aa: SARVPGLVGQGIPYGYT
j_call: TRBJ2-1; v_call: TRBV5-5; cdr3_aa: ASSLSRYNEQF
j_call: TRBJ2-5; v_call: TRBV12-3/TRBV12-4; cdr3_aa: ASTDGQETQY
j_call: TRBJ2-7; v_call: TRBV9; cdr3_aa: ASSVGSRSYEQY
j_call: TRBJ2-1; v_call: TRBV12-3/TRBV12-4; cdr3_aa: ASTFTPNEQF
j_call: TRBJ2-1; v_call: TRBV4-1; cdr3_aa: ASSHGTAYNEQF
j_call: TRBJ2-1; v_call: TRBV19; cdr3_aa: AVSTPSKGEQF
j_call: TRBJ1-5; v_call: TRBV4-1; cdr3_aa: ASSQESPTGGGGNQPQH
j_call: TRBJ2-1; v_call: TRBV12-5; cdr3_aa: ASGLAYNEQF
j_call: TRBJ1-1; v_call: TRBV4-1; cdr3_aa: ASSHPSSGTGGTEAF
j_call: TRBJ2-6; v_call: TRBV4-3; cdr3_aa: ASSQPWGGANVLT
j_call: TRBJ2-7; v_call: TRBV29-1; cdr3_aa: SVVMDEQY
j_call: TRBJ1-1; v_call: TRBV2; cdr3_aa: ASITGLNTEAF
j_call: TRBJ2-1; v_call: TRBV13; cdr3_aa: ASSPSAGPHYNEQF
j_call: TRBJ1-1; v_call: TRBV27; cdr3_aa: ASSFRAPGQGNTEAF
j_call: TRBJ1-1; v_call: TRBV30; cdr3_aa: AWGSGGGTEAF
j_call: TRBJ2-1; v_call: TRBV6-6; cdr3_aa: ASSLGRGRNAYNEQF
j_call: TRBJ2-3; v_call: TRBV7-7; cdr3_aa: ASSPAAGLTDTQY
j_call: TRBJ1-2; v_call: TRBV2; cdr3_aa: ASNRDRGYT
j_call: TRBJ1-1; v_call: TRBV7-9; cdr3_aa: ASSTEGWPEAF
j_call: TRBJ2-7; v_call: TRBV15; cdr3_aa: ATSVSGPKSSYEQY
j_call: TRBJ2-7; v_call: TRBV4-3; cdr3_aa: ASSHRGVSYEQY
j_call: TRBJ2-1; v_call: TRBV4-3; cdr3_aa: ASSQVGGEYEQF